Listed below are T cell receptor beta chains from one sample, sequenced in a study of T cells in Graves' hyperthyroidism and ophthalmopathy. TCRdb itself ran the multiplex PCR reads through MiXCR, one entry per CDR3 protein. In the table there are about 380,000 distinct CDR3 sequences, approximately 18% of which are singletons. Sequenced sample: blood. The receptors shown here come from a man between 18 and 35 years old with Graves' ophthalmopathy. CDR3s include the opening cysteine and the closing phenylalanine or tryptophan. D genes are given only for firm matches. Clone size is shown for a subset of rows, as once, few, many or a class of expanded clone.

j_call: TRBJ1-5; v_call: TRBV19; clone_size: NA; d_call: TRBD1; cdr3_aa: CASSIVTGGSNQPQHF; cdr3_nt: TGTGCCAGTAGTATAGTCACAGGGGGCAGCAATCAGCCCCAGCATTTT
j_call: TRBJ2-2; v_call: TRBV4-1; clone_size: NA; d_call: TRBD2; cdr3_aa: CASSQFMLAGSNTGELFF; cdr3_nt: TGCGCCAGCAGCCAATTCATGCTAGCGGGGTCGAACACCGGGGAGCTGTTTTTT
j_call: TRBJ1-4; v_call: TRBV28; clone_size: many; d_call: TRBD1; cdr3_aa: CASSAGTGTLGGEKLFF; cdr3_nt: TGTGCCAGCAGCGCCGGGACAGGGACCCTTGGCGGTGAAAAACTGTTTTTT
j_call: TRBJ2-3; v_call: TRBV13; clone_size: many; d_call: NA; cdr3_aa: CASSLGRRRDTQYF; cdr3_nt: TGTGCCAGCAGCTTGGGACGACGGCGGGATACGCAGTATTTT
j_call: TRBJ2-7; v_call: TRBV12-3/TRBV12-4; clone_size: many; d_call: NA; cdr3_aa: CASSLTYPTYEQYF; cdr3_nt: TGTGCCAGCAGTTTAACATACCCTACCTACGAGCAGTACTTC
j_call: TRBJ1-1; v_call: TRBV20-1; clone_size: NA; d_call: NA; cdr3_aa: CSARTQANTEAFF; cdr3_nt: TGCAGTGCCCGGACGCAGGCGAACACTGAAGCTTTCTTT
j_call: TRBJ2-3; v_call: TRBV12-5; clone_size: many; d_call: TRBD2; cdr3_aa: CASGSPSGGASDTQYF; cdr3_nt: TGTGCTAGTGGTTCCCCTAGCGGGGGGGCGTCGGATACGCAGTATTTT
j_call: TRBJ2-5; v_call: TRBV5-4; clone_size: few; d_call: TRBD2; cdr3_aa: CASSTRTSGELETQYF; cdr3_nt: TGTGCCAGCAGCACCCGGACTAGCGGGGAGTTAGAGACCCAGTACTTC
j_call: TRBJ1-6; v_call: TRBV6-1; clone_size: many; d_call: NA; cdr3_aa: CASSLPDYNSPLHF; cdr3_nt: TGTGCCAGCTCCCTCCCCGATTATAATTCACCCCTCCACTTT
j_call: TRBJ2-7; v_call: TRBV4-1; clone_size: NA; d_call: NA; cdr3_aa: CASSHPGQSYEQYF; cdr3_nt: TGCGCCAGCAGCCACCCTGGACAGTCCTACGAGCAGTACTTC
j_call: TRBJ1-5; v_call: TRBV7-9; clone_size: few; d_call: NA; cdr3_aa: CASSSSDGERYQPQHF; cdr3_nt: TGTGCCAGCAGCTCCAGTGACGGGGAACGTTATCAGCCCCAGCATTTT
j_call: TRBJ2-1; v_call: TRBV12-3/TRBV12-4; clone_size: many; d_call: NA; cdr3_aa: CASTGSSYNEQFF; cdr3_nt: TGTGCCAGTACAGGGAGCTCCTACAATGAGCAGTTCTTC
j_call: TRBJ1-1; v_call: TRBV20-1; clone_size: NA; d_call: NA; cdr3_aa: CSALSGGPNTEAFF; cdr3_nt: TGCAGTGCCCTTTCCGGGGGGCCGAACACTGAAGCTTTCTTT
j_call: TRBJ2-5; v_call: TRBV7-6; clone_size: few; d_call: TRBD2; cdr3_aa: CASSAYLLAAGGLETQYF; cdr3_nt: TGTGCCAGCAGCGCATACCTGCTAGCGGCGGGGGGGCTGGAGACCCAGTACTTC
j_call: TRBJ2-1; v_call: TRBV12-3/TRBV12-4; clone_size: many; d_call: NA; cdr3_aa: CASSLVSQGRDNEQFF; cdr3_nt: TGTGCCAGCAGTTTAGTTTCGCAGGGCCGTGACAATGAGCAGTTCTTC
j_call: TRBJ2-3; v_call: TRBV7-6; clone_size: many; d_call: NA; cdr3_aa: CASSLAGRSADTQYF; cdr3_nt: TGTGCCAGCAGCTTAGCGGGGAGGTCTGCAGATACGCAGTATTTT
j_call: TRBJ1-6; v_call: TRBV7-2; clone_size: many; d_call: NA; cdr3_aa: CASRVTRGAGLSPLHF; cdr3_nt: TGTGCCAGCAGAGTTACGCGGGGGGCGGGCTTATCACCCCTCCACTTT
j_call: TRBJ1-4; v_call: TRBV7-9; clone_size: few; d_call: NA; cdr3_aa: CASSLQGEKLFF; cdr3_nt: TGTGCCAGCAGTCTCCAAGGGGAAAAACTGTTTTTT
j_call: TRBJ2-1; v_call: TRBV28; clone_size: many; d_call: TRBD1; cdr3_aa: CASNYPGGGYNEQFF; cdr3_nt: TGTGCCAGCAACTACCCAGGGGGCGGCTACAATGAGCAGTTCTTC
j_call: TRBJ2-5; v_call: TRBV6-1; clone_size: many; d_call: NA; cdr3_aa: CASRWGSQETQYF; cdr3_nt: TGTGCCAGCAGGTGGGGGTCCCAAGAGACCCAGTACTTC
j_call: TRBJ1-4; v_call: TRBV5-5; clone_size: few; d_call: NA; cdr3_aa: CASSNRQTSTNEKLFF; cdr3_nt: TGTGCCAGCAGCAACAGACAGACCTCAACTAATGAAAAACTGTTTTTT
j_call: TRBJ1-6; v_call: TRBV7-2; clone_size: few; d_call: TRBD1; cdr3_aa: CASSVGQENSPLHF; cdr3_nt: TGTGCCAGCAGCGTGGGACAGGAGAATTCACCCCTCCACTTT
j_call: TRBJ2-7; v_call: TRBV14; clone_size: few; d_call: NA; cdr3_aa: CASSFGRTFSYEQYF; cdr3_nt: TGTGCCAGCAGTTTTGGACGGACCTTTTCCTACGAGCAGTACTTC
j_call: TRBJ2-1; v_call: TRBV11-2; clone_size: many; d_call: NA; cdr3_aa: CASSGRTSYNEQFF; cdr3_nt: TGTGCCAGCAGCGGCCGGACCTCCTACAATGAGCAGTTCTTC
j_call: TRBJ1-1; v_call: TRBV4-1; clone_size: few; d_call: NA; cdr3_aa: CASSQGTGFTEAFF; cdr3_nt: TGCGCCAGCAGCCAAGGGACGGGATTCACTGAAGCTTTCTTT
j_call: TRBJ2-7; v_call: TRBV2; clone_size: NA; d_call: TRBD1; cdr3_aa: CAGSDYRGLYEQYF; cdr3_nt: TGTGCCGGCAGTGACTACAGGGGGCTCTACGAGCAGTACTTC
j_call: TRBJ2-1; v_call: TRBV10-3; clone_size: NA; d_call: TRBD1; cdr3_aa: CACGQGTYNEQFF; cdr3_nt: TGTGCCTGCGGACAGGGAACCTACAATGAGCAGTTCTTC
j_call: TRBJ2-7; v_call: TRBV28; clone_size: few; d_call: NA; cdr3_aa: CASGSHNYEQYF; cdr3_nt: TGTGCCAGCGGGTCCCACAACTACGAGCAGTACTTC
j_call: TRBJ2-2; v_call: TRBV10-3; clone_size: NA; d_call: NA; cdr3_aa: CAISGRDTDTGELFF; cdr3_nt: TGTGCCATCAGTGGCCGGGACACCGACACCGGGGAGCTGTTTTTT
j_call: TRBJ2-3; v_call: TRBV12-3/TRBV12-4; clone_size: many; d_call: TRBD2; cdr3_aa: CASSLLQLAGGADTQYF; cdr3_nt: TGTGCCAGCAGTCTACTCCAACTAGCGGGGGGTGCAGATACGCAGTATTTT
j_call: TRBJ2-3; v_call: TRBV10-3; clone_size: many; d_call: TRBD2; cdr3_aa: CAIKFLAGGPNTDTQYF; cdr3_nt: TGTGCCATCAAGTTCTTAGCGGGGGGGCCGAACACAGATACGCAGTATTTT
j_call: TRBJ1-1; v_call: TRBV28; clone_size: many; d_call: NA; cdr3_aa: CASSRSVDTEAFF; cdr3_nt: TGTGCCAGCAGCCGCAGTGTGGACACTGAAGCTTTCTTT
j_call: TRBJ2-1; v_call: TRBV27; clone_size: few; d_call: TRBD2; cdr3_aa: CASRGLAEDEQFF; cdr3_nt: TGTGCCAGCCGGGGACTAGCGGAGGATGAGCAGTTCTTC
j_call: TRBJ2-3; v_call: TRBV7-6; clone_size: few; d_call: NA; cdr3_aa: CASSPEVWGTDTQYF; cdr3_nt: TGTGCCAGCAGCCCGGAGGTCTGGGGCACAGATACGCAGTATTTT
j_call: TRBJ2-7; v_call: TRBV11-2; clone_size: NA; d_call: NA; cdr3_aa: CASSPRRDSLYEQYF; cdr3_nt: TGTGCCAGCAGCCCTAGGCGGGACTCACTCTACGAGCAGTACTTC
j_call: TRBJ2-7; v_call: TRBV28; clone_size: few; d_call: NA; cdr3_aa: CASSFPSPYEQYF; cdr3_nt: TGTGCCAGCAGTTTCCCTAGCCCCTACGAGCAGTACTTC
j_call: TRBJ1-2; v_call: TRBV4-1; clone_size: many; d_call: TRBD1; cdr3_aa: CASSQEASGGSRYGYTF; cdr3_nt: TGCGCCAGCAGCCAAGAGGCGTCAGGGGGGTCTCGCTATGGCTACACCTTC
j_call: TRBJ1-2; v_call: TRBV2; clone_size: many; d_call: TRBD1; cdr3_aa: CASSFRGLDGYTF; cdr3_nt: TGTGCCAGCAGTTTCAGGGGGCTTGATGGCTACACCTTC
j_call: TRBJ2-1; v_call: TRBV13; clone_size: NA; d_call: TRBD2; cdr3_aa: CASSTKSGTSSRYEQFF; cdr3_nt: TGTGCCAGCAGCACTAAATCCGGGACTAGCTCGCGGTACGAGCAGTTCTTC
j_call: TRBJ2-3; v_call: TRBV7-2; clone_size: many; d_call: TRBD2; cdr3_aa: CASSLGTAGGPLADTQYF; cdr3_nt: TGTGCCAGCAGCTTAGGAACAGCGGGGGGGCCTTTGGCAGATACGCAGTATTTT
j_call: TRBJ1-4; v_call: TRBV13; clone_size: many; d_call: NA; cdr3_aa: CASSQGQGNEKLFF; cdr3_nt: TGTGCCAGCAGCCAGGGTCAGGGAAATGAAAAACTGTTTTTT
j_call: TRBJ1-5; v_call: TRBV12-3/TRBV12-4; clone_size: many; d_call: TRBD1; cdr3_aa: CASSDQGVSVQPQHF; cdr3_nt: TGTGCCAGCAGTGACCAGGGGGTGAGTGTTCAGCCCCAGCATTTT
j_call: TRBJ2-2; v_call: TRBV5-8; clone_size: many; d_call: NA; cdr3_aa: CASIPPFPGLNTGELFF; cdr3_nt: TGTGCCAGCATCCCTCCCTTTCCAGGGCTGAACACCGGGGAGCTGTTTTTT
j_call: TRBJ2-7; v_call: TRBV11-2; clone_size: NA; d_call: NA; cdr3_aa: CATIGGLGTYEQYF; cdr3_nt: TGTGCCACCATAGGGGGGTTAGGGACCTACGAGCAGTACTTC
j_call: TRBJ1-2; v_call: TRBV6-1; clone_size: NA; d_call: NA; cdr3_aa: CASRHGGGYTF; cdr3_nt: TGTGCCAGCAGACACGGGGGTGGCTACACCTTC
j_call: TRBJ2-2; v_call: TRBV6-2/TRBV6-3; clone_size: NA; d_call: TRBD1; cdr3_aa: CANSYSGQGAGELFF; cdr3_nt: TGTGCCAACAGTTACTCAGGACAGGGGGCCGGGGAGCTGTTTTTT
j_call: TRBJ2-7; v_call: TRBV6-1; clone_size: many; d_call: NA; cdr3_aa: CASSEGAGLGRLYEQYF; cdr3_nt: TGTGCCAGCAGCGAGGGAGCTGGTTTGGGGCGGTTGTACGAGCAGTACTTC
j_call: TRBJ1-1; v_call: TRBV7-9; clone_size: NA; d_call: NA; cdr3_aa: CASSPGSDTEAFF; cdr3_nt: TGTGCCAGCAGCCCGGGCTCGGACACTGAAGCTTTCTTT
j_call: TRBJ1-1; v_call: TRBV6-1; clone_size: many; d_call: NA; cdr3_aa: CASSITGRSTEAFF; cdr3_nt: TGTGCCAGCAGTATCACAGGGAGGTCCACTGAAGCTTTCTTT
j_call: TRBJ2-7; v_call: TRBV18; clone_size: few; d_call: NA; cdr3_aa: CASSPPITQGNEQYF; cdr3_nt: TGTGCCAGCTCACCACCGATAACCCAAGGCAACGAGCAGTACTTC
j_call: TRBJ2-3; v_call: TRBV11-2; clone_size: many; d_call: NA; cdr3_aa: CASSLLGGLTDTQYF; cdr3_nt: TGTGCCAGCAGCCTACTCGGGGGGCTCACAGATACGCAGTATTTT
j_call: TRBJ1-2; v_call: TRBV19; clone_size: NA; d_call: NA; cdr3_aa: CASSIADVDGYTF; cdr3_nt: TGTGCCAGTAGCATAGCGGATGTGGATGGCTACACCTTC
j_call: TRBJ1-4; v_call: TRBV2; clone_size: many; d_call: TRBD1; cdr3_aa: CASNPFGQVNEKLFF; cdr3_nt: TGTGCCAGCAACCCCTTTGGACAGGTGAATGAAAAACTGTTTTTT
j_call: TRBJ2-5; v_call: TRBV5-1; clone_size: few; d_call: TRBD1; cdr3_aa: CASSADKGGMETQYF; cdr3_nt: TGCGCCAGCAGCGCGGACAAAGGGGGCATGGAGACCCAGTACTTC
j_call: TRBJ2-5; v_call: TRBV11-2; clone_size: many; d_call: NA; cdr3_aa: CASSLTSGAAGAQYF; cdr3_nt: TGTGCCAGCAGCCTAACTTCAGGCGCTGCAGGGGCCCAGTACTTC
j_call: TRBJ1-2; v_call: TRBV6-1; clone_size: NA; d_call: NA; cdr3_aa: CASSSSTAGRYYGYTF; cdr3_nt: TGTGCCAGCAGCAGTTCTACCGCGGGCCGCTACTATGGCTACACCTTC
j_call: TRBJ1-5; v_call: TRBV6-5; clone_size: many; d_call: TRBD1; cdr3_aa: CASSYSRQGGQPQHF; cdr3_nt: TGTGCCAGCAGTTACTCTCGACAGGGAGGTCAGCCCCAGCATTTT